Following are 6 T cell receptor beta chains from one sample sequenced in a study of blood T cells in healthy people across ages. Then a second PCR, running about 6 to 11 cycles, was carried out with a sample-barcoded 5' primer and a J-beta primer mix. TCRdb redid the calling of the 5' RACE reads with MiXCR, one entry per CDR3 protein. Of approximately 900,000 distinct CDR3 sequences detected, roughly 28% appear once; the ten largest clones hold about 10%. The same sample was also used in a study of T cells of mothers and their children.

Sequencing was carried out using blood. Receptors were obtained from a woman in her thirties or forties in good health.

This clonotype was counted at least ten times. This chain uses TRBV5-1 with TRBJ2-7; a possible D gene is TRBD1 (6 bases). The V gene lost 5 bases and the J gene lost 2 bases, with 11 bases spanning the gap. CDR1 and CDR2 from the germline V gene are SGHRS and YFSETQ. The CDR3 is 13 amino acids. CDR3 in DNA: TGCGCCAGCAGTCGAGAGGGGGCCTACGAGCAGTACTTC. Translation: CASSREGAYEQYF. Together with reference TRBV5-1 and TRBJ2-7, the CDR3 gives the full variable domain: KAGVTQTPRYLIKTRGQQVTLSCSPISGHRSVSWYQQTPGQGLQFLFEYFSETQRNKGNFPGRFSGRQFSNSRSEMNVSTLELGDSALYLCASSREGAYEQYFGPGTRLTVT.

This clonotype came up a few times. This is likely a read error, given that the CDR3 carries no conserved phenylalanine or tryptophan at its end. The chain carries TRBV4-1 and TRBJ1-5, with 11 nucleotides matching TRBD1. Trimming cost V 0 bases and J 6 bases; bases outside gene matches: 4. CDR3 length: 16 residues. CDR1 is MGHRA, CDR2 YSYEKL, per germline. The CDR3 reads CASSQDGTGGIQPQHC. CDR3 in DNA: TGCGCCAGCAGCCAAGATGGGACAGGGGGAATTCAGCCCCAGCATTGT.

To note about this clonotype: This sequence may be a read error, since a much larger clone differs from it by one base. V usage is TRBV20-1 and J usage is TRBJ1-2; 8 bases are a match to TRBD1. Germline-derived CDR1 and CDR2 are DFQATT and SNEGSKA (reference sequence). The length of the CDR3 is 12 residues. Trimming cost V 7 bases and J 7 bases; bases outside gene matches: 8. The CDR3 sequence is CSGQDRGGGYTF. Written as DNA, the CDR3 is TGCAGTGGCCAAGACAGGGGAGGTGGCTACACCTTC.

This clonotype was detected ten times or more. This chain links TRBV5-8 with TRBJ1-2; D may be TRBD1 (6 bases). V was shortened by 0 bases and J by 6 bases, with 18 bases between the two germline ends. The germline V gene has CDR1 SGHTS and CDR2 YDEGEE. This CDR3 comprises 16 residues. Here the CDR3 reads CASSLANVQGKDGYTF. The CDR3 coding sequence is TGTGCCAGCAGCTTGGCTAATGTACAGGGAAAGGATGGCTACACCTTC.

The J gene is TRBJ2-4, the V gene TRBV12-3 or TRBV12-4, with 10 bases identical to TRBD2. The J call is doubtful: the DNA matches TRBJ2-5 better. This CDR3 has 16 amino acids. For the CDR3, the DNA is TGTGCCAGCAGTTACCCTGGGACTAGCGTAAAAGAGACCCAGTACTTC. Translating it yields CASSYPGTSVKETQYF.

V is TRBV25-1 and J is TRBJ2-7; perhaps TRBD2 as D (5 bases). The CDR3 contains 15 residues. Germline assignment: CDR1 MGHDK and CDR2 SYGVNS. V shed 0 bases and J shed 3 bases, with 12 bases lying between them. The CDR3 nucleotides read TGTGCCAGCAGTGAATACGAGGGTGGGAGCTACGAGCAGTACTTC. Residues: CASSEYEGGSYEQYF.